Given below is one TCR beta chain in context. The CDR3 runs to 16 residues. Germline CDR1 SGHVS, CDR2 FQNEAQ. The ends lost 4 bases at V and 1 base at J; junction bases unmatched: 10. The sample belongs to a study of shared clonotypes between healthy human individuals. This table comes from immunoSEQ multiplex PCR, and its TCRdb copy is limited to in-frame clones, with some not included. The sample has some 2,400,000 clones; approximately 94% are singletons. Material: naive CD4+ T cells sorted from blood. The subset was: CD45RA+ positively selected. This sequence joins TRBV7-8 and TRBJ2-7; TRBD1 agrees at 7 bases. The receptor was derived from a man between 18 and 35 years old in good health. CDR3 bases: TGTGCCAGCAGCTCCTCCTGGGACAGAAAATCCTACGAGCAGTACTTC. This gives the protein CASSSSWDRKSYEQYF.